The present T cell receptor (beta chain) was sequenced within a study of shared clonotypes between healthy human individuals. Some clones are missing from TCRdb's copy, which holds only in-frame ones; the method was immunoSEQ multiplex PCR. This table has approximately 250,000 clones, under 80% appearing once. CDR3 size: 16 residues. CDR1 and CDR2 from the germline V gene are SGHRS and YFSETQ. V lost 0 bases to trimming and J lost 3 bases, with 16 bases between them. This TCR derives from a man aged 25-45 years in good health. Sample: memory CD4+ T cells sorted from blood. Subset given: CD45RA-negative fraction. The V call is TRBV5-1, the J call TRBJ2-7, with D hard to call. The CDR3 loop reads CASSLGSRGRDYEQYF. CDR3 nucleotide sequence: TGCGCCAGCAGCTTGGGTTCTCGCGGACGAGACTACGAGCAGTACTTC.